The present T cell receptor beta chain was sequenced within a study of blood T cell repertoires in COVID-19 (dated by TCRdb to the early 2020s). Some background on the complete study: Samples from collaborators originated in the United States, Italy and Spain and spanned both the acute and convalescent phases of COVID-19. The material from the prospective study consisted of cDNA or gDNA derived from T cells, B-cell-depleted T cells, or PBMCs. Deeply sampled blood TCRbeta repertoires from subjects exposed to, actively infected with, or recovered from COVID-19 were included in the dataset. The repertoires were released in a freely available public database meant as a resource for research on the immune response to SARS-CoV-2. Samples came from the ongoing ImmuneRACE study (first 160 participants) plus 1,254 subjects from 6 global collaborators. A de-identified subject ID, COVID-19 status, age in years and sex were almost always included in the sample metadata. HLA class I and class II types, where available, came from metadata supplied by the sample provider rather than from assay-based typing.

Each collaborating institution followed its own protocols to collect whole blood in K2EDTA tubes. Collaborator samples were shipped for TCRbeta analysis as frozen whole blood, isolated PBMCs, or DNA extracted from either sample type. About this clone: Its antigen specificity is not known. Base qualities are not provided; no much larger clone lies one nucleotide away.

TCRbeta CDR3 regions were amplified from genomic DNA using the immunoSEQ Assay, a bias-controlled multiplex PCR. In the original analysis: The number of nucleated cells in each sample was estimated by amplification of reference gene primers within the assay. Sequence reads were collapsed and filtered to measure the absolute abundance of every unique TCRbeta CDR3 rearrangement. For each sample, productive Simpson clonality was calculated by taking the square root of Simpson's diversity index across productive rearrangements. In TCRdb, the immuneACCESS table is reduced to in-frame sequences with V and J assigned. These tables do not hold every clone; where another copy was compared, an unresolved V gene accounts for under half, and the others remain unexplained. That table gives V, J and clone size, and the DNA gave D and trimming. This sample holds 200,000 to 250,000 clones; less than 85% were observed only once. Under 8.5% of the sample is in the top ten clones.

Beyond this particular receptor, the publication reports: The amount of clinical and demographic metadata varied by source and participant and was provided uncurated.

Looking up the germline V gene yields CDR1 MNHEY and CDR2 SVGEGT. The CDR3 covers 17 residues, taking in both the cysteine and the phenylalanine. Here the CDR3 DNA is all that survives: 51 bases in frame from base 1. Trimmed from V: 6 bases; trimmed from J: 3 bases; junction bases lacking a gene match: 15. The chain is made from TRBV6-2 or TRBV6-3 and TRBJ2-7; TRBD1 lines up with 9 middle nucleotides. Material: peripheral blood. The TCR comes from a woman aged 70-85 years with acute or convalescent COVID-19. The DNA is TGTGCCAGCAGCTCCGGGACAGGGAGTATATTGTACTACGAGCAGTACTTC. It translates to CASSSGTGSILYYEQYF.